The 10 T cell receptor beta chains reported below all come from one sample, sequenced in a study of graft-versus-host responses after intestinal transplantation. Sequenced by immunoSEQ multiplex PCR; TCRdb stores in-frame clones only, minus some. The sample records approximately 22,000 clones, under 50% being singletons. Sample: alloreactive CD4+ T cells from a mixed lymphocyte reaction culture, taken before intestinal transplant. Stated subset: CFSE-low proliferating T cells sorted from roughly six-day pre-transplant mixed lymphocyte reaction (GvH or HvG direction). These receptors originate from a human patient who received an intestinal transplant.

The rearrangement joins TRBV6-6 to TRBJ2-1; 8 nucleotides agree with TRBD2. The CDR3 is made up of 14 amino acids. V gave up 2 bases and J gave up 4 bases; unmatched junction bases: 1. The germline CDR1 and CDR2 sequences are MNHNY and SVGAGI (reference sequence). This CDR3 is CASSYGGGYNEQFF. CDR3 nucleotides: TGTGCCAGCAGTTACGGCGGGGGGTACAATGAGCAGTTCTTC.

This chain uses TRBV5-1 with TRBJ2-6; 10 positions agree with TRBD1. J gave up 0 bases and V 4 bases, and 4 bases lay outside the gene matches. CDR3 length: 17 residues. Germline loops: CDR1 SGHRS, CDR2 YFSETQ. Written as DNA, the CDR3 is TGCGCCAGCAGCCCGGGACAGGGGCGCTCTGGGGCCAACGTCCTGACTTTC. It translates to CASSPGQGRSGANVLTF.

V and J are TRBV19 and TRBJ1-1; a possible D gene is TRBD1 (5 bases). Germline loops: CDR1 LNHDA, CDR2 SQIVND (reference sequence). The CDR3 sequence is 14 residues long. Between the trimmed V and J ends, which lost 4 bases and 2 bases, there was a span of 11 bases. DNA for the CDR3: TGTGCCAGTAGTAGACTCCAGGGAAACACTGAAGCTTTCTTT. Amino acid sequence: CASSRLQGNTEAFF.

The rearrangement joins TRBV5-1 to TRBJ2-7, with 7 bases aligning to TRBD1. J was trimmed by 2 bases and V by 0 bases; bases with no gene match: 5. The CDR3 sequence is 15 residues long. Per the germline V gene, CDR1 is SGHRS and CDR2 is YFSETQ. In nucleotides, the CDR3 is TGCGCCAGCAGCTTGGCCGATGACAGGGCCTACGAGCAGTACTTC. Protein sequence: CASSLADDRAYEQYF. Complete variable domain (other parts from reference TRBV5-1 and TRBJ2-7): KAGVTQTPRYLIKTRGQQVTLSCSPISGHRSVSWYQQTPGQGLQFLFEYFSETQRNKGNFPGRFSGRQFSNSRSEMNVSTLELGDSALYLCASSLADDRAYEQYFGPGTRLTVT.

This clone was counted only a few times. J is TRBJ1-3 and V is TRBV18; a weak D match, TRBD1 (6 bases). Germline loops: CDR1 KGHSH, CDR2 LQKENI. This CDR3 spans 15 amino acids. The V gene lost 5 bases and the J gene lost 0 bases, with 11 bases spanning the gap. The CDR3 nucleotides read TGTGCCAGCTCATTGGACAGTAGCTCTGGAAACACCATATATTTT. Protein: CASSLDSSSGNTIYF.

This clone was seen a few times. This chain connects TRBV7-2 to TRBJ2-1; TRBD2 agrees at 10 bases. Unmatched junction bases numbered 17, after V lost 6 bases and J lost 12 bases. Germline lookup yields CDR1 SGHTA and CDR2 FQGNSA. CDR3 length: 16 residues. As DNA, the CDR3 is TGTGCCAGCAGTCGCTATGGGCTAGCGGGGGCACCGGGGCAGTTCTTC. Amino acids: CASSRYGLAGAPGQFF.

V usage is TRBV7-3 and J usage is TRBJ2-1; 9 nucleotides line up with TRBD2. V lost 3 bases and J lost 4; bases outside the gene matches: 4. The CDR3 spans 15 residues. CDR1 is SGHTA, CDR2 FQGTGA, per germline. The CDR3 loop is CASSLETSGYNEQFF. The CDR3 nucleotides read TGTGCCAGCAGCTTGGAGACTAGCGGATACAATGAGCAGTTCTTC.

This clone has more than one count but fewer than ten. One junction end does not reproduce the germline sequence, and a read error may be involved. CDR3 nucleotide sequence: TGTGCCAGCAGTACCCACACAACAGGGTACACAGAAGCTTTCTTT. This translates into CASSTHTTGYTEAFF. V usage is TRBV6-5 and J usage is TRBJ1-1, with a weak D call TRBD1 (6 bases). Germline CDR1 and CDR2: MNHEY and SVGAGI. The CDR3 loop spans 15 amino acids.

The CDR3 DNA is TGTGCCAGCAACGGGGACAGGGTGGGTGGCTACACCTTC. Protein sequence: CASNGDRVGGYTF. The chain carries TRBV7-8 and TRBJ1-2, with 9 positions matching TRBD1. Germline CDR1 is SGHVS and CDR2 is FQNEAQ. Unmatched junction bases numbered 7, after V lost 7 bases and J lost 7 bases. The CDR3 runs 13 residues.

This clone was seen a few times. Other DNA sequences from this sample encode an identical CDR3 as well. The V and J genes are TRBV9 and TRBJ2-3, with TRBD2 matching over 9 bases. V was pared by 0 bases and J by 3 bases, with 2 bases of the junction left unmatched. This CDR3 has 15 residues. Germline V gene sequence: CDR1 SGDLS, CDR2 YYNGEE. DNA for the CDR3: TGTGCCAGCAGCGTAGGACTAGCGGAAACAGATACGCAGTATTTT. Protein: CASSVGLAETDTQYF.